This T cell receptor (beta chain) was found in a study of blood T cells in healthy people across ages. The authors ran a second PCR of about 7 to 11 cycles using a sample-barcoded 5' primer and a J-beta primer mix. In TCRdb, the 5' RACE reads were re-called with MiXCR into one record per CDR3 protein. The sample lists just under 900,000 distinct CDR3 sequences, 29% occurring once. This clonotype was picked up a small number of times. Trimming took 1 base from V and 3 from J, leaving 12 bases between them. CDR3 length: 15 amino acids. The germline V gene encodes CDR1 MGHRA and CDR2 YSYEKL. The specimen sequenced was blood. This clonotype was obtained from a woman of 80 years or more in good health. The rearrangement links TRBV4-1 to TRBJ1-2, with D possibly being TRBD1 (6 bases). The CDR3 here is CASSQGAGVDYGYTF. For the CDR3, the DNA is TGCGCCAGCAGCCAAGGGGCAGGGGTGGACTATGGCTACACCTTC.